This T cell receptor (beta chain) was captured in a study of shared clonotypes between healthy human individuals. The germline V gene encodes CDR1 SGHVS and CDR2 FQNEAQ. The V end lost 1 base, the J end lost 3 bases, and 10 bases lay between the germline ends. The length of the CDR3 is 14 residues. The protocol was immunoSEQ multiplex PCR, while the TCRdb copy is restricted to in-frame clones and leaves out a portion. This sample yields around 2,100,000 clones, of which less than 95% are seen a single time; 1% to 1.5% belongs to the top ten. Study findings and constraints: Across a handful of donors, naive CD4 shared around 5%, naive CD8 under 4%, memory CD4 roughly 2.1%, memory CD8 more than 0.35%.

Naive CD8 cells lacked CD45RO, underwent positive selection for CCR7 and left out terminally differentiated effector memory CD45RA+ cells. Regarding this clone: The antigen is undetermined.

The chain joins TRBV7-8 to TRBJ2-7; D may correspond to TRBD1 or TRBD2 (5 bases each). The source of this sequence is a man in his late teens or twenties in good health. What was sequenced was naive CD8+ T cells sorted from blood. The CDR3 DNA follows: TGTGCCAGCAGCTTAGTTGGGACGAACTACGAGCAGTACTTC. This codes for CASSLVGTNYEQYF.